Listed below are T cell receptor beta chains from one sample, sequenced in a study of glioma-infiltrating T cells after dendritic cell vaccination. Using immunoSEQ multiplex PCR, the repertoire was profiled, and TCRdb retains in-frame clones only, with some absent. The repertoire holds just under 60,000 clones, with roughly 83% as singletons. The starting material was blood, obtained after dendritic cell vaccination. The source is a human donor with glioblastoma. Each CDR3 is given with its conserved first and last residue. The D gene is left open where the match is weak. The listing skips clone size in some rows; elsewhere it reads once, few, many or a size class.

DNA: TGTGCTAGTGGTTTGGGGCAGGGACTACCTTCCTACGAGCAGTACTTC; CDR3: CASGLGQGLPSYEQYF; J: TRBJ2-7; D: TRBD2; size: -; V: TRBV12-5
DNA: TGTGCCAGCAGGCGGGCCTTCTCCCTGGAGTATGGCTACACCTTC; CDR3: CASRRAFSLEYGYTF; J: TRBJ1-2; D: -; size: -; V: TRBV2
DNA: TGTGCCAGCAGCTTAGATGTTGAAACAGGGGGCGCCCATGGCTACACCTTC; CDR3: CASSLDVETGGAHGYTF; J: TRBJ1-2; D: TRBD1; size: -; V: TRBV11-2
DNA: TGTGCCAGTGGATCCCGAGCACAGGGGGCGAATGAGCAGTTCTTC; CDR3: CASGSRAQGANEQFF; J: TRBJ2-1; D: TRBD1; size: -; V: TRBV2
DNA: TGTGCCAGCAGTTTAGTGACAGGGAAGGGTATGAACACTGAAGCTTTCTTT; CDR3: CASSLVTGKGMNTEAFF; J: TRBJ1-1; D: TRBD1; size: once; V: TRBV27
DNA: TGTGCCAGCAGTGAAGTGGGACAGGGGGCGCGACGGTACGAGCAGTACTTC; CDR3: CASSEVGQGARRYEQYF; J: TRBJ2-7; D: TRBD1; size: -; V: TRBV2
DNA: TGTGCCAGTAGTATGGGGACAGGGGCCTACGAGCAGTACTTC; CDR3: CASSMGTGAYEQYF; J: TRBJ2-7; D: TRBD1; size: -; V: TRBV19
DNA: TGTGCCAGCAGGGACTCCAATCAGCCCCAGCATTTT; CDR3: CASRDSNQPQHF; J: TRBJ1-5; D: -; size: few; V: TRBV6-1
DNA: TGTGCCAGCAGCGAAAGACAGGGCCAAGAGACCCAGTACTTC; CDR3: CASSERQGQETQYF; J: TRBJ2-5; D: TRBD1; size: -; V: TRBV5-5
DNA: TGTGCCAGCAGACAGGGCAGCTCCTATAATTCACCCCTCCACTTT; CDR3: CASRQGSSYNSPLHF; J: TRBJ1-6; D: -; size: -; V: TRBV27
DNA: TGTGCCAGCAGCTTCACAGGGGGTAATCAGCCCCAGCATTTT; CDR3: CASSFTGGNQPQHF; J: TRBJ1-5; D: TRBD1; size: -; V: TRBV7-2
DNA: TGCGCCAGCAGCTTGGGCCGGGACAGGGTAAACTACGAGCAGTACTTC; CDR3: CASSLGRDRVNYEQYF; J: TRBJ2-7; D: TRBD1; size: -; V: TRBV5-1
DNA: TGCGCCAGCAGCCCCGGGGTGGACCAAGAGACCCAGTACTTC; CDR3: CASSPGVDQETQYF; J: TRBJ2-5; D: -; size: -; V: TRBV10-2
DNA: TGTGCCAGCAGCTCCCCGGGCTTTTCAGGGGACTATGGCTACACCTTC; CDR3: CASSSPGFSGDYGYTF; J: TRBJ1-2; D: -; size: -; V: TRBV5-6
DNA: TGTGCCAGCAGTTTACCGAGGGGGGGCAGGAATGAGCAGTTCTTC; CDR3: CASSLPRGGRNEQFF; J: TRBJ2-1; D: -; size: -; V: TRBV28
DNA: TGTGCCAGCAGTTACACGAAGGGGTTACATGGCTACACCTTC; CDR3: CASSYTKGLHGYTF; J: TRBJ1-2; D: -; size: -; V: TRBV6-5
DNA: TGTGCCAGCAGCCGAAGGTCCGGGGGGGCTGAGAACACTGAAGCTTTCTTT; CDR3: CASSRRSGGAENTEAFF; J: TRBJ1-1; D: -; size: -; V: TRBV7-9
DNA: TGTGCCAGCAGCTTGTTAATAGGGGAGAACACTGAAGCTTTCTTT; CDR3: CASSLLIGENTEAFF; J: TRBJ1-1; D: -; size: -; V: TRBV5-4
DNA: TGTGCCATCAGTGAAGGGGCCAACTATGGCTACACCTTC; CDR3: CAISEGANYGYTF; J: TRBJ1-2; D: -; size: -; V: TRBV10-3
DNA: TGTGCCAGCAGCAAAGTTGACTCAACTAATGAAAAACTGTTTTTT; CDR3: CASSKVDSTNEKLFF; J: TRBJ1-4; D: -; size: few; V: TRBV21-1
DNA: TGCGCCAGCAGCCCGGACACTACATACGAGCAGTACTTC; CDR3: CASSPDTTYEQYF; J: TRBJ2-7; D: -; size: -; V: TRBV4-3
DNA: TGTGCCATCAGTGAGCCGAAGGGGACAGTAACCCGGGTCCGTGGCTACACCTTC; CDR3: CAISEPKGTVTRVRGYTF; J: TRBJ1-2; D: TRBD1; size: -; V: TRBV10-3
DNA: TGTGCCAGCAAACCGACAGCAAGCTCCTACGAGCAGTACTTC; CDR3: CASKPTASSYEQYF; J: TRBJ2-7; D: -; size: -; V: TRBV2
DNA: TGTGCCAGCAGCTTGGACGAGACAGGGACCTATGGCTACACCTTC; CDR3: CASSLDETGTYGYTF; J: TRBJ1-2; D: TRBD1; size: -; V: TRBV5-6
DNA: TGTGCCAGCAGCTTATTTCCAGGGGATGAAAAACTGTTTTTT; CDR3: CASSLFPGDEKLFF; J: TRBJ1-4; D: -; size: few; V: TRBV7-9
DNA: TGCGCCAGCAGCTTGGTCGGGGACTCTGGAAACACCATATATTTT; CDR3: CASSLVGDSGNTIYF; J: TRBJ1-3; D: -; size: few; V: TRBV5-1
DNA: TGCAGCGTTGCGACTAGCGGGGTGTACAATGAGCAGTTCTTC; CDR3: CSVATSGVYNEQFF; J: TRBJ2-1; D: TRBD2; size: -; V: TRBV29-1
DNA: TGTGCCAGCAGTTACACCGACAGACCAAACACCGGGGAGCTGTTTTTT; CDR3: CASSYTDRPNTGELFF; J: TRBJ2-2; D: -; size: -; V: TRBV6-6
DNA: TGTGCCAGCAGCTTACCGCGCCTCTCTGGAAACACCATATATTTT; CDR3: CASSLPRLSGNTIYF; J: TRBJ1-3; D: -; size: -; V: TRBV13
DNA: TGCGCCAGCAGCTTAGGCGGGGGGGCGAAGGGAGAGACCCAGTACTTC; CDR3: CASSLGGGAKGETQYF; J: TRBJ2-5; D: TRBD2; size: -; V: TRBV5-1
DNA: TGTGCCAGCAGCCCCGGGGTAGCGGGGGGGCCTGAGACCCAGTACTTC; CDR3: CASSPGVAGGPETQYF; J: TRBJ2-5; D: TRBD2; size: -; V: TRBV7-2
DNA: TGTGCCAGCCGCCCGGGACTCGGGGTTGTTGAGCAGTTCTTC; CDR3: CASRPGLGVVEQFF; J: TRBJ2-1; D: -; size: -; V: TRBV2
DNA: TGCGCCAGCAGCCCAGGTGGGACAGGGGGAAGCTACACCTTC; CDR3: CASSPGGTGGSYTF; J: TRBJ1-2; D: TRBD1; size: -; V: TRBV5-1
DNA: TGCAGCGTACTAAAACAGGGTAGGTCTGAAGCTTTCTTT; CDR3: CSVLKQGRSEAFF; J: TRBJ1-1; D: -; size: -; V: TRBV29-1
DNA: TGTGCCAGCAGCCCCCGGACTAGCGGGGGGTACGAGCAGTACTTC; CDR3: CASSPRTSGGYEQYF; J: TRBJ2-7; D: TRBD2; size: -; V: TRBV7-8
DNA: TGTGCCAGCAGCACGGGACAGGGCATAAGATCGGAGACCCAGTACTTC; CDR3: CASSTGQGIRSETQYF; J: TRBJ2-5; D: TRBD1; size: -; V: TRBV7-6
DNA: TGTGCCAGCAGCGGGCGGGACACTGAAGCTTTCTTT; CDR3: CASSGRDTEAFF; J: TRBJ1-1; D: -; size: -; V: TRBV2
DNA: TGCGCCAGCAGCCAAGATCGAGGGAGGGTTTACGAGCAGTACTTC; CDR3: CASSQDRGRVYEQYF; J: TRBJ2-7; D: TRBD2; size: -; V: TRBV4-1
DNA: TGTGCCAGCAGGGGGGACAGGGGGCGAGTCTACGAGCAGTACTTC; CDR3: CASRGDRGRVYEQYF; J: TRBJ2-7; D: TRBD1; size: -; V: TRBV6-1
DNA: TGTGCCTGGAGTGCCAGGGATGAAGCTTTCTTT; CDR3: CAWSARDEAFF; J: TRBJ1-1; D: -; size: -; V: TRBV30
DNA: TGTGCCAGCTCACCGAAGCCGGGACAGCCCTCTACTAACTATGGCTACACCTTC; CDR3: CASSPKPGQPSTNYGYTF; J: TRBJ1-2; D: TRBD1; size: -; V: TRBV18
DNA: TGTGCCAGTAACGATGGGGGGGACAATGAAAAACTGTTTTTT; CDR3: CASNDGGDNEKLFF; J: TRBJ1-4; D: -; size: few; V: TRBV19
DNA: TGTGCCAGTAGTATAGGGGCGGGGCAGTACCAAGAGACCCAGTACTTC; CDR3: CASSIGAGQYQETQYF; J: TRBJ2-5; D: -; size: -; V: TRBV19
DNA: TGTGCCAGCAGCTTAGCGGGGACGGGGGGGCTGGAGACCCAGTACTTC; CDR3: CASSLAGTGGLETQYF; J: TRBJ2-5; D: TRBD2; size: -; V: TRBV7-6
DNA: TGTGCCAGTCTTAGCGGGGGGGTCTCCTACAATGAGCAGTTCTTC; CDR3: CASLSGGVSYNEQFF; J: TRBJ2-1; D: TRBD2; size: -; V: TRBV7-9
DNA: TGTGCCAGCGCCGGGACAGGGGCCGAGCAGTACTTC; CDR3: CASAGTGAEQYF; J: TRBJ2-7; D: TRBD1; size: -; V: TRBV2
DNA: TGTGCCAGCAGCGTAGACGTTGGACTACACAATGAGCAGTTCTTC; CDR3: CASSVDVGLHNEQFF; J: TRBJ2-1; D: -; size: few; V: TRBV9
DNA: TGTGCCTGGAAGGGGGGGGGCCGCACAGATACGCAGTATTTT; CDR3: CAWKGGGRTDTQYF; J: TRBJ2-3; D: -; size: -; V: TRBV30
DNA: TGCAGCGGACACGACGGAACTAGCACAGATACGCAGTATTTT; CDR3: CSGHDGTSTDTQYF; J: TRBJ2-3; D: -; size: -; V: TRBV29-1
DNA: TGTGCCAGCAGTTTAGGGCAGGGGCTGAATTCACCCCTCCACTTT; CDR3: CASSLGQGLNSPLHF; J: TRBJ1-6; D: -; size: -; V: TRBV27
DNA: TGTGCCAGCAGCTTGAGGAGGGGAAACACCATATATTTT; CDR3: CASSLRRGNTIYF; J: TRBJ1-3; D: -; size: few; V: TRBV6-5
DNA: TGCGCCAGCTCTTTAGCGGGGGTGACAGATACGCAGTATTTT; CDR3: CASSLAGVTDTQYF; J: TRBJ2-3; D: TRBD2; size: once; V: TRBV10-1
DNA: TGCGCCAGCAGCTTGGACGGACCGGGACAGGAAGACGGCTACACCTTC; CDR3: CASSLDGPGQEDGYTF; J: TRBJ1-2; D: TRBD1; size: -; V: TRBV5-1
DNA: TGCGCCAGCAGCCGGGACATCACCTCGCTCTACGAGCAGTACTTC; CDR3: CASSRDITSLYEQYF; J: TRBJ2-7; D: -; size: -; V: TRBV5-1
DNA: TGTGCCAGCAGCGTAGGGGGCGCAGGCTACTCCTACGAGCAGTACTTC; CDR3: CASSVGGAGYSYEQYF; J: TRBJ2-7; D: -; size: -; V: TRBV9